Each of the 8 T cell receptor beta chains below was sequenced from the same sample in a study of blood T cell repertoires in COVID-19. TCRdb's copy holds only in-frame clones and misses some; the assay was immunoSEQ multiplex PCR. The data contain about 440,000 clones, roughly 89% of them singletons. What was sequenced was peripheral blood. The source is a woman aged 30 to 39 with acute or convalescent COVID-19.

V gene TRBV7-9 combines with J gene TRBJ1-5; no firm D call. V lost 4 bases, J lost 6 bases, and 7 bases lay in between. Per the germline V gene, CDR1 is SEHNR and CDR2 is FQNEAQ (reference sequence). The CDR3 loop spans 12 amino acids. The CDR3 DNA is TGTGCCAGCAGCTATGCGGGTCAGCCCCAGCATTTT. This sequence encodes CASSYAGQPQHF.

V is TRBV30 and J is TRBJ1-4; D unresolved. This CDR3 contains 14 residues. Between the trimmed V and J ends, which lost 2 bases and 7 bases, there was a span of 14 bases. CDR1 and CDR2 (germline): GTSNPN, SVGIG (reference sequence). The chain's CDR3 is CAWSLGNWGEKLFF. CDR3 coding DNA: TGTGCCTGGAGTCTCGGGAATTGGGGTGAAAAACTGTTTTTT.

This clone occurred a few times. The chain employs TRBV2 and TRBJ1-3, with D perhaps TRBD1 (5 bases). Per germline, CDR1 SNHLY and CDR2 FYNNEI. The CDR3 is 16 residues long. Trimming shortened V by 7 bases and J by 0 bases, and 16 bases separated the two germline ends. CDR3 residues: CASTESGQSSGNTIYF. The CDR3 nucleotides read TGTGCCAGCACCGAATCAGGACAAAGCTCTGGAAACACCATATATTTT.

The CDR3 region is CASSRGLVEETQYF. In nucleotides, the CDR3 is TGTGCCAGCTCACGGGGACTAGTCGAAGAGACCCAGTACTTC. The chain carries TRBV18 and TRBJ2-5, with TRBD2 matching over 8 bases. Germline V gene data show CDR1 as KGHSH and CDR2 as LQKENI. This CDR3 contains 14 residues. V lost 4 bases to trimming and J lost 3 bases; unmatched junction nucleotides: 4.

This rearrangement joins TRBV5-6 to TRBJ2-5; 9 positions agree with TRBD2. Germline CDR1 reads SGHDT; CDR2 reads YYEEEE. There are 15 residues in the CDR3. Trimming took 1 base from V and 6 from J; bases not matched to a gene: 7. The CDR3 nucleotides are TGTGCCAGCAGCTTGTGGCGGGGGGGCCTTAAGACCCAGTACTTC. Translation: CASSLWRGGLKTQYF.

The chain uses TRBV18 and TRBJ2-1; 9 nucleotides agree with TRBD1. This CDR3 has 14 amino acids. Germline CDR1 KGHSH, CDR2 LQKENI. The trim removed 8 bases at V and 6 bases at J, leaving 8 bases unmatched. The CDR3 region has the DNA TGTGCCAGCATCCGGGGGGACAGGGCCAATGAGCAGTTCTTC. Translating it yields CASIRGDRANEQFF.

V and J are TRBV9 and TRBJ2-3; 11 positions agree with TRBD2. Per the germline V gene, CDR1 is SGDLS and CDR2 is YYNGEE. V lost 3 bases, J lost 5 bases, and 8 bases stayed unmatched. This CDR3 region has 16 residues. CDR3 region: CASSADLAGGGDTQYF. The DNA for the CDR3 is TGTGCCAGCAGCGCGGACCTAGCGGGGGGCGGAGATACGCAGTATTTT. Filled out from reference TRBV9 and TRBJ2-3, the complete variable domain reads DSGVTQTPKHLITATGQRVTLRCSPRSGDLSVYWYQQSLDQGLQFLIQYYNGEERAKGNILERFSAQQFPDLHSELNLSSLELGDSALYFCASSADLAGGGDTQYFGPGTRLTVL.

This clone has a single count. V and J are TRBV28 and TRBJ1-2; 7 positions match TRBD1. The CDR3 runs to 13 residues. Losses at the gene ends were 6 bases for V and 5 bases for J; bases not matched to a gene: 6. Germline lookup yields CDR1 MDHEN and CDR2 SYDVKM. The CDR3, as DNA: TGTGCCAGCAGCCTATACAGGGGATATGGCTACACCTTC. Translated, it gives CASSLYRGYGYTF.